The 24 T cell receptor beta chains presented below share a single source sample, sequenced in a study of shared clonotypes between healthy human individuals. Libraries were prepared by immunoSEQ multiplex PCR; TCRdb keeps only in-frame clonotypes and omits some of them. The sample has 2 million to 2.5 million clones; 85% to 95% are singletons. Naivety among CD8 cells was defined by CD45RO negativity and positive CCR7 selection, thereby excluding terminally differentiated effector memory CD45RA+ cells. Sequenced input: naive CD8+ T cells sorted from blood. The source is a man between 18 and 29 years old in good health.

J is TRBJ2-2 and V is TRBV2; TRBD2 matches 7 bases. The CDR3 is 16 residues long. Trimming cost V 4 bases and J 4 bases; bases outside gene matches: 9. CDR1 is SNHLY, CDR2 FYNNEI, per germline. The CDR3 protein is CASSVRVAGSTGELFF. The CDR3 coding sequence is TGTGCCAGCAGTGTTCGAGTAGCGGGTTCCACCGGGGAGCTGTTTTTT. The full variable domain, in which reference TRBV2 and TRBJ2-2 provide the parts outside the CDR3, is EPEVTQTPSHQVTQMGQEVILRCVPISNHLYFYWYRQILGQKVEFLVSFYNNEISEKSEIFDDQFSVERPDGSNFTLKIRSTKLEDSAMYFCASSVRVAGSTGELFFGEGSRLTVL.

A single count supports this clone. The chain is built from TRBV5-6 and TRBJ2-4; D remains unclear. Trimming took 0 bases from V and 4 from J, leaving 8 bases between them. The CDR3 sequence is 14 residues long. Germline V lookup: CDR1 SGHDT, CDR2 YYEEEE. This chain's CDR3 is CASSLAIGKNIQYF. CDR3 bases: TGTGCCAGCAGCTTGGCGATAGGGAAAAACATTCAGTACTTC.

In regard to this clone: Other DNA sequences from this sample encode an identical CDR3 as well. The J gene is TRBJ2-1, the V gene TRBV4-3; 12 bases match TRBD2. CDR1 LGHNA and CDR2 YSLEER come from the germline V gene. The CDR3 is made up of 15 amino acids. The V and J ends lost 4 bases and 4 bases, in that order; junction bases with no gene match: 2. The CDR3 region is CASSPGTSGYNEQFF. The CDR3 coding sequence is TGCGCCAGCAGCCCTGGGACTAGCGGGTACAATGAGCAGTTCTTC.

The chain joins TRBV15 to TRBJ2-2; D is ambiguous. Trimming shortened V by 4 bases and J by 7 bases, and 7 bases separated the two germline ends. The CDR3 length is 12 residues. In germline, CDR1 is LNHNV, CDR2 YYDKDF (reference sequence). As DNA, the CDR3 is TGTGCCACCAGCACCTTCGGCGGGGAGCTGTTTTTT. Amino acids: CATSTFGGELFF.

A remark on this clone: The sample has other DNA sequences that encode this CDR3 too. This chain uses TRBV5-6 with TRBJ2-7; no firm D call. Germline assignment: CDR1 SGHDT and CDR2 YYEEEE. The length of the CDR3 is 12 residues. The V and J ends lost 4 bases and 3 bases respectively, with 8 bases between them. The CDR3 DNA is TGTGCCAGCAGCGCATCAGACTACGAGCAGTACTTC. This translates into CASSASDYEQYF.

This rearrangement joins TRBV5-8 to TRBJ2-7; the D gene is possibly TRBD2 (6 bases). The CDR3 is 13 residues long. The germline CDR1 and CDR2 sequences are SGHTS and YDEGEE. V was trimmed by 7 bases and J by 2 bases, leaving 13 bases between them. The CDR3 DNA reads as TGTGCCAGCGCCGTCGGGGGAACCTACGAGCAGTACTTC. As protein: CASAVGGTYEQYF.

The CDR3 DNA is TGTGCCAGCAAGCGGACTAGCGGGATGAATGAGCAGTTCTTC. Its protein product is CASKRTSGMNEQFF. The chain combines TRBV2 with TRBJ2-1; 12 nucleotides agree with TRBD2. CDR1 is SNHLY, CDR2 FYNNEI, per germline. The CDR3 has 14 residues. Unmatched junction bases numbered 5, after V lost 7 bases and J lost 7 bases. The variable domain in full, completed from reference TRBV2 and TRBJ2-1, reads EPEVTQTPSHQVTQMGQEVILRCVPISNHLYFYWYRQILGQKVEFLVSFYNNEISEKSEIFDDQFSVERPDGSNFTLKIRSTKLEDSAMYFCASKRTSGMNEQFFGPGTRLTVL.

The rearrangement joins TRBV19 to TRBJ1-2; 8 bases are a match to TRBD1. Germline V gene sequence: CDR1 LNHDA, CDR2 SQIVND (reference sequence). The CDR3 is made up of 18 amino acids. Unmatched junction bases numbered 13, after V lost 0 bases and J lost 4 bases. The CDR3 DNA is TGTGCCAGTAGTATAGATCTCTTCCTTGCCGGGACAGGCTATGGCTACACCTTC. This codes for CASSIDLFLAGTGYGYTF.

The CDR3: CAWDTSGGALDTQYF. The CDR3 nucleotides read TGTGCCTGGGATACTAGCGGGGGGGCCTTGGATACGCAGTATTTT. The V and J genes are TRBV30 and TRBJ2-3; TRBD2 aligns across 13 bases. The CDR3 totals 15 residues. The germline V gene encodes CDR1 GTSNPN and CDR2 SVGIG (reference sequence). Trimming removed 5 bases from V and 6 bases from J; junction bases left unmatched: 8.

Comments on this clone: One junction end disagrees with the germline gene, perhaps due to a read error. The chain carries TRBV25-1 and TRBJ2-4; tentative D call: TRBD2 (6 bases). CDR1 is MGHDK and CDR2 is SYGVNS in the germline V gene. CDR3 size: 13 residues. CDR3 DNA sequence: TGTGCCAGCAGCGATGGACCATCTCGGACTAAGAACTTC. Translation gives CASSDGPSRTKNF.

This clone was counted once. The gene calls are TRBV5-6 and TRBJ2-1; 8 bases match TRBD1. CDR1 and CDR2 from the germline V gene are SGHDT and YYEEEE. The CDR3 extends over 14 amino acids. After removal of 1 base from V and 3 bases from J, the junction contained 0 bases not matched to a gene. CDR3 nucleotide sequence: TGTGCCAGCAGCTTGACAGGGGGCTACAATGAGCAGTTCTTC. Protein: CASSLTGGYNEQFF.

CDR3 bases: TGTGCCAGCAGTGAACTAGGGGTGGATACGCAGTATTTT. Translation gives CASSELGVDTQYF. This rearrangement joins TRBV6-1 to TRBJ2-3, with D perhaps TRBD1 (5 bases). Germline values: CDR1 MNHNS, CDR2 SASEGT. The length of the CDR3 is 13 residues. Trimming pared 2 bases from V and 6 bases from J, leaving 9 bases between.

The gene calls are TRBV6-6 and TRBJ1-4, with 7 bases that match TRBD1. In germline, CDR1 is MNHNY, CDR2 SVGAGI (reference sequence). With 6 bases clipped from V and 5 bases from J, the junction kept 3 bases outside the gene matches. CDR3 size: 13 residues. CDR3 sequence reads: CASSTTGNEKLFF. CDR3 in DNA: TGTGCCAGCAGCACGACAGGGAATGAAAAACTGTTTTTT.

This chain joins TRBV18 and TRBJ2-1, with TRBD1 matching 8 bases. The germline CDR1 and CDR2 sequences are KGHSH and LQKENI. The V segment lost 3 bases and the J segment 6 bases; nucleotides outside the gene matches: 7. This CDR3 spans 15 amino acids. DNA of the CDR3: TGTGCCAGCTCACCGACAGGGGAAGGTGGCAATGAGCAGTTCTTC. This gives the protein CASSPTGEGGNEQFF.

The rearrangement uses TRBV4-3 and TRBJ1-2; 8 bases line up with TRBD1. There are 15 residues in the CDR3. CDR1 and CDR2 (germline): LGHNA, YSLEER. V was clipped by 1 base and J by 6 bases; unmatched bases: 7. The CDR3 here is CASSQVWGQEDGYTF. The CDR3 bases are TGCGCCAGCAGCCAAGTCTGGGGACAGGAGGATGGCTACACCTTC.

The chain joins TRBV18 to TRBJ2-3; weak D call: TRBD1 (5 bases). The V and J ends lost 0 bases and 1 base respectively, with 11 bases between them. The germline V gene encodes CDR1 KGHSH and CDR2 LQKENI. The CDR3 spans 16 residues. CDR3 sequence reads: CASSPPWVGGTDTQYF. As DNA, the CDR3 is TGTGCCAGCTCACCACCCTGGGTAGGGGGCACAGATACGCAGTATTTT.

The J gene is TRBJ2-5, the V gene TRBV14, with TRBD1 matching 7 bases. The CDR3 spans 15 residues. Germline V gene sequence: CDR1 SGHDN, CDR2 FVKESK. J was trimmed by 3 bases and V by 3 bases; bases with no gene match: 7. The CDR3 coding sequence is TGTGCCAGCAGCCAGTGGGACAGAGCCAAAGAGACCCAGTACTTC. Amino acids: CASSQWDRAKETQYF. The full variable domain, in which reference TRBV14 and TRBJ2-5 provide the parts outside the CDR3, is EAGVTQFPSHSVIEKGQTVTLRCDPISGHDNLYWYRRVMGKEIKFLLHFVKESKQDESGMPNNRFLAERTGGTYSTLKVQPAELEDSGVYFCASSQWDRAKETQYFGPGTRLLVL.

CDR3 nucleotide sequence: TGTGCCAGCATCCTCAACCCGTTAAGCCAGACCCAGTACTTC. Amino acids: CASILNPLSQTQYF. The V call is TRBV7-9, the J call TRBJ2-5; D unclear. Germline CDR1 reads SEHNR; CDR2 reads FQNEAQ (reference sequence). CDR3 length: 14 residues. V was pared by 7 bases and J by 6 bases, with 18 bases between.

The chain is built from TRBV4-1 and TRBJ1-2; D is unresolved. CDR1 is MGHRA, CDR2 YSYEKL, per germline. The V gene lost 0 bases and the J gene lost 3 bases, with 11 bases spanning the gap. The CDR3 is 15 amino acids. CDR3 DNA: TGCGCCAGCAGCCAAGATTCAGGCGATTACTATGGCTACACCTTC. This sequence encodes CASSQDSGDYYGYTF.

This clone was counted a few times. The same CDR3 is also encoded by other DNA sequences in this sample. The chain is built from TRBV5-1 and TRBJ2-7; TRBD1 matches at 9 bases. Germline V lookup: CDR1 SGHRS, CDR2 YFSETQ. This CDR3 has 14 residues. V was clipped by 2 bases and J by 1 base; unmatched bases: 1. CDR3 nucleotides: TGCGCCAGCAGCTTCGGGACAGGGTCCTACGAGCAGTACTTC. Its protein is CASSFGTGSYEQYF.

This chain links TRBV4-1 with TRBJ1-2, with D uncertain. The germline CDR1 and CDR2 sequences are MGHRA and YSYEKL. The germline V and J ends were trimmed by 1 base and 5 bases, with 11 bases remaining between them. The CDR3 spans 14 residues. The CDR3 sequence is CASSQARTRYGYTF. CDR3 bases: TGCGCCAGCAGCCAAGCCAGGACTAGGTATGGCTACACCTTC.

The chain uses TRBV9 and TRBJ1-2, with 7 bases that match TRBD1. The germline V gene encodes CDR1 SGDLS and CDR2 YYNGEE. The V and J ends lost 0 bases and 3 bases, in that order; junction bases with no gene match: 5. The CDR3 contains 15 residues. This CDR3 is CASSVEGATHYGYTF. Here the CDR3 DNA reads TGTGCCAGCAGCGTAGAGGGGGCGACACACTATGGCTACACCTTC.

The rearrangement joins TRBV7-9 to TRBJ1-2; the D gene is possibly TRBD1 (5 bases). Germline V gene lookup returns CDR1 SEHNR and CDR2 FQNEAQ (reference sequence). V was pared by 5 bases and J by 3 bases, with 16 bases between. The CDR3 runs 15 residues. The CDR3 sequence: CASSLEEGSDYGYTF. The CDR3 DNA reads TGTGCCAGCAGCCTAGAGGAGGGGTCCGACTATGGCTACACCTTC.

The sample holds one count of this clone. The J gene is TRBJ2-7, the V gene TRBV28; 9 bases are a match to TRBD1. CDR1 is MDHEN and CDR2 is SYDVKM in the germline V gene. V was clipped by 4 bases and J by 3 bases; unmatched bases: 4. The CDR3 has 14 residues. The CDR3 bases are TGTGCCAGCAGTTGGACAGGGGAAGGCTACGAGCAGTACTTC. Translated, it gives CASSWTGEGYEQYF.